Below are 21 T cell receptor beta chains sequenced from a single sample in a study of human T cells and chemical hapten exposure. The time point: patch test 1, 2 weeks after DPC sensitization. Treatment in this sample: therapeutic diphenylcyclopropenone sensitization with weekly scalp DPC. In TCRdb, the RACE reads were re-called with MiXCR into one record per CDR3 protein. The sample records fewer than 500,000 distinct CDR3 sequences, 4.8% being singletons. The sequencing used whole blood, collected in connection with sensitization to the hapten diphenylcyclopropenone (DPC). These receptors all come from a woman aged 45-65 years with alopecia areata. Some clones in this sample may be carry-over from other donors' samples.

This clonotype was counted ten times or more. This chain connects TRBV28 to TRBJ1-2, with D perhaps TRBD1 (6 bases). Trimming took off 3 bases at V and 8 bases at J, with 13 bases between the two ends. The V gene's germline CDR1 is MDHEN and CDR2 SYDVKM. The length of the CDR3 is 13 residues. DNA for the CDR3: TGTGCCAGCAGTTTTCACGGGGGCGACGGCTACACCTTC. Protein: CASSFHGGDGYTF.

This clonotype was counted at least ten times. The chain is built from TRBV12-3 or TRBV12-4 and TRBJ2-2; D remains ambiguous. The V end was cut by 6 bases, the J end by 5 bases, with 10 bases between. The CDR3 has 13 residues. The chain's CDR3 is CASSFVQTGELFF. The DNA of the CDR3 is TGTGCCAGCAGCTTCGTCCAGACCGGGGAGCTGTTTTTT.

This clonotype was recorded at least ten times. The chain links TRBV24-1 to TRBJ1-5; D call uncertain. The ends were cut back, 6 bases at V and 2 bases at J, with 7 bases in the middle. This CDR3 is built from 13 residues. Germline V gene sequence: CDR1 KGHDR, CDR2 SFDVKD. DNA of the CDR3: TGTGCCACCAGTAGGGCCGGCAATCAGCCCCAGCATTTT. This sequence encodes CATSRAGNQPQHF.

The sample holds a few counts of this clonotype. The DNA of the CDR3 is TGCAGTGCAGTGGGGGGATTCGGGCCAGATACGCAGTATTTT. Translating gives CSAVGGFGPDTQYF. The chain carries TRBV20-1 and TRBJ2-3; the D gene is possibly TRBD2 (6 bases). The CDR3 extends over 14 amino acids. The germline V gene has CDR1 DFQATT and CDR2 SNEGSKA (reference sequence). Trimming took 6 bases from V and 4 from J, leaving 17 bases between them.

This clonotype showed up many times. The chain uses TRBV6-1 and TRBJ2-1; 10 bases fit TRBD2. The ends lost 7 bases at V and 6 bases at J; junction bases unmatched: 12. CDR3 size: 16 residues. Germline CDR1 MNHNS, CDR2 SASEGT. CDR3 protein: CASIDGLAGVGNEQFF. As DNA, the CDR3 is TGTGCCAGCATTGATGGCCTAGCGGGAGTAGGCAATGAGCAGTTCTTC.

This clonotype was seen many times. The CDR3 spells CASSQRIGQGYGYTF. Written as DNA, the CDR3 is TGTGCCAGCAGCCAAAGAATCGGACAGGGCTATGGCTACACCTTC. The chain employs TRBV16 and TRBJ1-2, with 8 bases aligning to TRBD1. With 2 bases clipped from V and 4 bases from J, the junction kept 6 bases outside the gene matches. This CDR3 is 15 amino acids long. Per germline, CDR1 KGHSY and CDR2 FQNENV.

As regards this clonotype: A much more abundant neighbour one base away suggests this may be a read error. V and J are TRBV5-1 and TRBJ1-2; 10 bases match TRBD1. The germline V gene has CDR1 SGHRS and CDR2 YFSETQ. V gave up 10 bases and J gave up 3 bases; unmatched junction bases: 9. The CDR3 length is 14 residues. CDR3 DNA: TGCGCCTGCGAAACAGGACAGGGGGACTATGGCTACACCTTC. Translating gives CACETGQGDYGYTF.

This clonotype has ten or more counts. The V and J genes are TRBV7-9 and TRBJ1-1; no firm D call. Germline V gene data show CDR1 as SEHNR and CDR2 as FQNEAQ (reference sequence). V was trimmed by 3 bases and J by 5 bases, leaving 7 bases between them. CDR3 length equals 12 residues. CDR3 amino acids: CASSLGLTEAFF. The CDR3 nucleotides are TGTGCCAGCAGCTTGGGGTTGACTGAAGCTTTCTTT. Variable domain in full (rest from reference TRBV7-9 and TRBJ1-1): DTGVSQNPRHKITKRGQNVTFRCDPISEHNRLYWYRQTLGQGPEFLTYFQNEAQLEKSRLLSDRFSAERPKGSFSTLEIQRTEQGDSAMYLCASSLGLTEAFFGQGTRLTVV.

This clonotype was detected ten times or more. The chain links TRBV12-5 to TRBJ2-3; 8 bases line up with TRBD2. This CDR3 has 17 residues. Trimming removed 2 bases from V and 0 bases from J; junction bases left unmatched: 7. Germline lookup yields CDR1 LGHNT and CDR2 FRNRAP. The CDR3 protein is CASGLTLAGGSTDTQYF. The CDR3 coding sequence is TGTGCTAGTGGTTTGACCCTGGCGGGGGGCAGCACAGATACGCAGTATTTT.

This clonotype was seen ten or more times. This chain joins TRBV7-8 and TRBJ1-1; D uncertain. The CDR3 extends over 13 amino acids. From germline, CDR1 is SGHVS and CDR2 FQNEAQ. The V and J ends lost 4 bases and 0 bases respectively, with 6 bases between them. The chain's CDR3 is CASSSQMNTEAFF. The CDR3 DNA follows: TGTGCCAGCAGCTCACAGATGAACACTGAAGCTTTCTTT.

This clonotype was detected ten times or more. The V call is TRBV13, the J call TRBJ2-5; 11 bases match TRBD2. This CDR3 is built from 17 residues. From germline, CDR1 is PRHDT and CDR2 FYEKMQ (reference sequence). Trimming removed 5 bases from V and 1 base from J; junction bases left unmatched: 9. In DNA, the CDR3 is TGTGCCAGCAGCCCCCCGACTAGCGGGAATGGCCAAGAGACCCAGTACTTC. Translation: CASSPPTSGNGQETQYF.

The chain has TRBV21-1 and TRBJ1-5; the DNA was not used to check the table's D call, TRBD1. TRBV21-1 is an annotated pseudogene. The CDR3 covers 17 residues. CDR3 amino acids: CASSKVGTETTEQPQHF. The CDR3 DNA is TGTGCCAGCAGCAAAGTAGGGACAGAGACTACTGAACAGCCCCAGCATTTT.

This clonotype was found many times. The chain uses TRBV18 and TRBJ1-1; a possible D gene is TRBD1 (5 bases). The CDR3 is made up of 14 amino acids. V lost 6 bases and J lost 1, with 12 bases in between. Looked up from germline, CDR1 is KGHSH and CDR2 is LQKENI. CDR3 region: CASSPIQGNTEAFF. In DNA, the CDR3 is TGTGCCAGCTCGCCAATCCAGGGGAACACTGAAGCTTTCTTT. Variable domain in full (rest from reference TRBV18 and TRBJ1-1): NAGVMQNPRHLVRRRGQEARLRCSPMKGHSHVYWYRQLPEEGLKFMVYLQKENIIDESGMPKERFSAEFPKEGPSILRIQQVVRGDSAAYFCASSPIQGNTEAFFGQGTRLTVV.

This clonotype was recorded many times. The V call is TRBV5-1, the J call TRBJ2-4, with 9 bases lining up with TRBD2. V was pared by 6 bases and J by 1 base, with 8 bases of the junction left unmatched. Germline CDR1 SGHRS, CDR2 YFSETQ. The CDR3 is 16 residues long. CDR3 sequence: CASTSGGTSAKNIQYF. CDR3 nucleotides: TGCGCCAGCACCAGCGGGGGGACGTCGGCCAAAAACATTCAGTACTTC.

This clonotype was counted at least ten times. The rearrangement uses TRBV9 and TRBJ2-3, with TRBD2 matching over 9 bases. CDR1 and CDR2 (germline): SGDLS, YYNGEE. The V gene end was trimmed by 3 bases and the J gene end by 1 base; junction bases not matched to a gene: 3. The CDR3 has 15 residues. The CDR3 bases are TGTGCCAGCAGCGGTAGCGGGAGTGGCACAGATACGCAGTATTTT. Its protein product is CASSGSGSGTDTQYF.

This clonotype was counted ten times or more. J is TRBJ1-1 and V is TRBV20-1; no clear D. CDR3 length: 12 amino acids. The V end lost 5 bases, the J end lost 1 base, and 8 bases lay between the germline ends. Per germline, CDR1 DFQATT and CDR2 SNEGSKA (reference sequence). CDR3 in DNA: TGCAGTGCTTATTTGGGGAACACTGAAGCTTTCTTT. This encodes CSAYLGNTEAFF.

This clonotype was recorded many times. The CDR3 is CASSPPGPPTGELFF. The CDR3 DNA reads as TGTGCCAGCAGCCCGCCGGGACCCCCCACCGGGGAGCTGTTTTTT. The V and J genes are TRBV11-2 and TRBJ2-2, with D perhaps matching TRBD1 or TRBD2 (5 bases each). The germline CDR1 and CDR2 sequences are SGHAT and FQNNGV. V lost 5 bases and J lost 4, with 14 bases in between. This CDR3 has 15 amino acids.

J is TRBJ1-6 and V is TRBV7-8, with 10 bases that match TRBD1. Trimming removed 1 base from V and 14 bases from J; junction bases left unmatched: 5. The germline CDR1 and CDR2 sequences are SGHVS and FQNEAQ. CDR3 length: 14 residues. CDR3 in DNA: TGTGCCAGCAGCTTAGGACAGGGGGCTGCGGCCCTCCACTTT. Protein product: CASSLGQGAAALHF.

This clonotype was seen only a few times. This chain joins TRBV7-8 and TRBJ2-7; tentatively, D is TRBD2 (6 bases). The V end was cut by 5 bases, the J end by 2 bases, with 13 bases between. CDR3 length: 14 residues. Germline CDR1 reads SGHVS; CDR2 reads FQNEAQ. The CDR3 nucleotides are TGTGCCAGCAGCCGCGGGACGAGGACCTACGAGCAGTACTTC. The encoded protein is CASSRGTRTYEQYF.

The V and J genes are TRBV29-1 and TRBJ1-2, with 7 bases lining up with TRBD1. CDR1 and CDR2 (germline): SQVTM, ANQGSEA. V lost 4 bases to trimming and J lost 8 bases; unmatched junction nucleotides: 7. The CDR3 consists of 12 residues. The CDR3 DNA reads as TGCAGCGTTGTAGGACAGGCGGGAGGCTACACCTTC. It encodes CSVVGQAGGYTF.

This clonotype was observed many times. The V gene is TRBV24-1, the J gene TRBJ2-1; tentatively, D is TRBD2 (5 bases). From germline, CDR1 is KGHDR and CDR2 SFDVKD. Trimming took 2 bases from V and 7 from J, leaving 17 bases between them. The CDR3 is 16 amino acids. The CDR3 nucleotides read TGTGCCACCAGTGATTCGTACGGGATTAGGATTAATGAGCAGTTCTTC. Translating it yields CATSDSYGIRINEQFF.